Below are 16 T cell receptor beta chains sequenced from a single sample in a study of response to subunit inactivated influenza vaccine. TCRdb reprocessed the RT-PCR reads with MiXCR, giving one entry per CDR3 protein. The table shows about 800,000 distinct CDR3 sequences, with around 21% occurring only once. This specimen consisted of PBMCs from blood, obtained around 5 days after vaccination. These receptors came from a man aged 50 or older who received an inactivated influenza vaccine.

V gene TRBV6-1 combines with J gene TRBJ2-2, with 8 bases that match TRBD2. Germline V gene sequence: CDR1 MNHNS, CDR2 SASEGT. The CDR3 spans 14 residues. V lost 8 bases to trimming and J lost 4 bases; unmatched junction nucleotides: 6. CDR3 nucleotide sequence: TGTGCCAGCCGAGGGACTAGTCGCACCGGGGAGCTGTTTTTT. Its translation: CASRGTSRTGELFF.

This clonotype was observed a handful of times. This rearrangement joins TRBV6-2 or TRBV6-3 to TRBJ1-2; D possibly corresponds to TRBD1 (6 bases). V dropped 0 bases and J dropped 3 bases, with 14 bases sitting between them. Looked up from germline, CDR1 is MNHEY and CDR2 is SVGEGT. The length of the CDR3 is 16 residues. The CDR3 region is CASSYSRTEGHYGYTF. The CDR3 DNA reads TGTGCCAGCAGTTACTCCCGGACAGAAGGGCACTATGGCTACACCTTC.

V is TRBV15 and J is TRBJ2-7; TRBD1 matches 7 bases. The V gene end was trimmed by 3 bases and the J gene end by 0 bases; junction bases not matched to a gene: 2. CDR1 LNHNV and CDR2 YYDKDF come from the germline V gene (reference sequence). CDR3 length equals 14 residues. The CDR3 reads CATSRDRLSYEQYF. As DNA, the CDR3 is TGTGCCACCAGCAGGGACAGGCTCTCCTACGAGCAGTACTTC.

This clonotype has just a few counts. The chain is built from TRBV12-3 or TRBV12-4 and TRBJ1-1; D is possibly TRBD1 (6 bases). This CDR3 has 17 amino acids. The V end was cut by 5 bases, the J end by 0 bases, with 19 bases between. CDR3 nucleotide sequence: TGTGCCAGCAGTCGATACAGGGACACGATACTGAACACTGAAGCTTTCTTT. Protein product: CASSRYRDTILNTEAFF.

This chain connects TRBV5-1 to TRBJ2-1; TRBD1 matches at 12 bases. The CDR3 sequence is 15 residues long. The V segment lost 4 bases and the J segment 8 bases; nucleotides outside the gene matches: 7. The germline gives CDR1 SGHRS, CDR2 YFSETQ. The CDR3 loop reads CASSPGQGASHEQFF. CDR3 coding DNA: TGCGCCAGCAGCCCGGGACAGGGGGCTTCTCATGAGCAGTTCTTC.

V gene TRBV12-3 or TRBV12-4 combines with J gene TRBJ2-2; D is ambiguous. The V end lost 3 bases, the J end lost 6 bases, and 14 bases lay between the germline ends. This CDR3 is built from 15 residues. The CDR3 bases are TGTGCCAGCAGTTTTGGGTTTAGTGGGGCCGGGGAGCTGTTTTTT. Encoded protein: CASSFGFSGAGELFF.

This clonotype was detected many times. V is TRBV4-3 and J is TRBJ2-1; TRBD2 might be the D (6 bases). With 4 bases removed from V and 6 bases from J, the gap between germline ends came to 16 bases. The CDR3 is made up of 15 amino acids. Germline CDR1 reads LGHNA; CDR2 reads YSLEER. The CDR3 region is CASSPGGTVSNEQFF. CDR3 coding DNA: TGCGCCAGCAGCCCGGGCGGGACTGTCTCCAATGAGCAGTTCTTC.

The chain uses TRBV20-1 and TRBJ1-5; D is ambiguous. Germline V lookup: CDR1 DFQATT, CDR2 SNEGSKA (reference sequence). V dropped 3 bases and J dropped 0 bases, with 9 bases sitting between them. The CDR3 runs to 14 residues. The CDR3 here is CSASKVLSNQPQHF. In DNA, the CDR3 is TGCAGTGCTAGTAAAGTACTTAGCAATCAGCCCCAGCATTTT.

This clonotype was seen only a few times. V usage is TRBV25-1 and J usage is TRBJ2-1; D ambiguous. CDR3 size: 13 residues. CDR1 is MGHDK, CDR2 SYGVNS, per germline. Trimming pared 7 bases from V and 1 base from J, leaving 8 bases between. CDR3 loop: CASTPDSYNEQFF. The CDR3 nucleotides are TGTGCCAGCACTCCCGATTCCTACAATGAGCAGTTCTTC.

This clonotype was detected a few times. The chain employs TRBV12-3 or TRBV12-4 and TRBJ2-2, with D unresolved. The CDR3 is 16 amino acids. Trimming shortened V by 7 bases and J by 3 bases, and 18 bases separated the two germline ends. The CDR3 region is CASTHTPFGYTGELFF. For the CDR3, the DNA is TGTGCCAGCACCCATACTCCCTTCGGCTACACCGGGGAGCTGTTTTTT.

A few counts support this clonotype. This sequence joins TRBV25-1 and TRBJ2-1; D is undetermined. Trimming cost V 4 bases and J 8 bases, with 6 bases left between them. The germline V gene encodes CDR1 MGHDK and CDR2 SYGVNS. This CDR3 contains 11 residues. CDR3 in amino acids: CASSGGYEQFF. Written as DNA, the CDR3 is TGTGCCAGCAGTGGTGGGTATGAGCAGTTCTTC.

This clonotype was seen a few times. The chain has TRBV28 and TRBJ1-2; 7 positions match TRBD1. CDR3 length equals 13 residues. The V segment lost 5 bases and the J segment 5 bases; nucleotides outside the gene matches: 5. Germline CDR1 reads MDHEN; CDR2 reads SYDVKM. This CDR3 reads CASSRDSPYGYTF. Here the CDR3 DNA reads TGTGCCAGCAGTCGGGACAGCCCGTATGGCTACACCTTC.

This clonotype was seen more than once but under ten times. The V gene is TRBV6-2 or TRBV6-3, the J gene TRBJ2-3; 13 bases map to TRBD2. The V and J ends lost 5 bases and 3 bases, in that order; junction bases with no gene match: 8. The CDR3 contains 17 residues. Germline CDR1 reads MNHEY; CDR2 reads SVGEGT. The CDR3 here is CASSPFGLAGVTDTQYF. The CDR3 nucleotides are TGTGCCAGCAGTCCCTTCGGACTAGCGGGAGTGACAGATACGCAGTATTTT.

The V gene is TRBV7-2, the J gene TRBJ2-7; TRBD1 matches at 9 bases. Per germline, CDR1 SGHTA and CDR2 FQGNSA. V lost 5 bases and J lost 5; bases outside the gene matches: 13. The CDR3 runs to 16 residues. CDR3 in DNA: TGTGCCAGCAGCATAATCCGGGACAGGGCGGAAAACGAGCAGTACTTC. This codes for CASSIIRDRAENEQYF.

The J gene is TRBJ1-6, the V gene TRBV7-6; D unresolved. Germline V lookup: CDR1 SGHVS, CDR2 FNYEAQ. Trimming removed 11 bases at V and 5 bases at J, with 13 bases between. The CDR3 loop spans 13 amino acids. The CDR3 DNA is TGTGCCTCCGGCAGGCTAGATAATTCACCCCTCCACTTT. Translating gives CASGRLDNSPLHF.

This clonotype was recorded a few times. The V gene is TRBV20-1, the J gene TRBJ2-5; D gene unclear. V was pared by 5 bases and J by 3 bases, with 16 bases between. Germline loops: CDR1 DFQATT, CDR2 SNEGSKA (reference sequence). This CDR3 comprises 14 residues. The CDR3 reads CSAFLPVRKETQYF. Written as DNA, the CDR3 is TGCAGTGCTTTCCTCCCGGTCAGAAAAGAGACCCAGTACTTC.